This T cell receptor beta chain was recorded in a study of OX40 agonist ivuxolimab in advanced cancers. This clone was seen only a few times. Its target is unknown. Study-wide results and limits: Some nonresponders additionally presented with little normalized T-cell clonal expansion.

Sequenced by immunoSEQ multiplex PCR; TCRdb stores in-frame clones only, minus some. Among about 82,000 clones listed, approximately 87% were seen once. V dropped 4 bases and J dropped 6 bases, with 16 bases sitting between them. This CDR3 comprises 15 residues. CDR1 and CDR2 from the germline V gene are SEHNR and FQNEAQ (reference sequence). V usage is TRBV7-9 and J usage is TRBJ2-1; maybe TRBD2 (5 bases). The source material was CD4+ or CD8+ T cells sorted from blood, sampled in a trial of the OX40 agonist ivuxolimab. This receptor was obtained from an adult with an advanced solid tumor such as melanoma, head and neck, liver or kidney cancer. The CDR3 sequence is CASSWRGQAGNEQFF. The CDR3 DNA follows: TGTGCCAGCAGCTGGCGTGGGCAGGCGGGCAATGAGCAGTTCTTC. Full variable domain (missing parts from reference TRBV7-9 and TRBJ2-1): DTGVSQNPRHKITKRGQNVTFRCDPISEHNRLYWYRQTLGQGPEFLTYFQNEAQLEKSRLLSDRFSAERPKGSFSTLEIQRTEQGDSAMYLCASSWRGQAGNEQFFGPGTRLTVL.